This T cell receptor (beta chain) stems from a study of T cells in Graves' hyperthyroidism and ophthalmopathy. About the research overall: At initial diagnosis, before any treatment had begun, peripheral blood was obtained. Findings and limits, study-wide: Also found in blood were most expanded thyroid clonotypes above 0.001.

CDR3 size: 17 residues. Per the germline V gene, CDR1 is LGHDT and CDR2 is YNNKEL (reference sequence). V dropped 0 bases and J dropped 0 bases, with 14 bases sitting between them. Used for diagnoses were clinical symptoms, serum thyroxine and TRAb, thyroid ultrasound and orbital computed tomography. At least ten counts were recorded for this clonotype. Its specificity is not known. Using RNA transcripts as the source, TCR beta CDR3 regions were amplified. Researchers ran a first-round RT-PCR on the TCR CDR3 using the HTBI primer set. TCRdb redid the calling of the multiplex PCR reads with MiXCR, one entry per CDR3 protein. The sample records around 450,000 distinct CDR3 sequences, roughly 14% being singletons.

Sequenced input: blood. The V and J genes are TRBV3-1 and TRBJ1-2; unclear D gene. This TCR was recovered from a woman younger than 35 with Graves' hyperthyroidism. CDR3 coding DNA: TGTGCCAGCAGCCAAGATCAGTCGTTCTACACTAACTATGGCTACACCTTC. It is translated as CASSQDQSFYTNYGYTF.